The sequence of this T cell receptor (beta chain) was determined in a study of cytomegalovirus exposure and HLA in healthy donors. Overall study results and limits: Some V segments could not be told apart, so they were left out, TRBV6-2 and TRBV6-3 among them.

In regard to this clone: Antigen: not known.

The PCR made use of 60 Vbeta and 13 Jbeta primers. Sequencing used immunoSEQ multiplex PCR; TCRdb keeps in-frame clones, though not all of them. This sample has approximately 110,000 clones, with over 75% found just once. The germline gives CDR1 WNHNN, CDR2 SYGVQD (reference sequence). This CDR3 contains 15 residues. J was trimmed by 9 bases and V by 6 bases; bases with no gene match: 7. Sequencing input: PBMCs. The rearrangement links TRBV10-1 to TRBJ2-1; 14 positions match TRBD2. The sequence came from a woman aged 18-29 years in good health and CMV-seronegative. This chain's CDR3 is CASSKTSGGAGEQFF. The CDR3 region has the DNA TGCGCCAGCAGCAAGACTAGCGGGGGGGCCGGTGAGCAGTTCTTC.